The 10 T cell receptor beta chains listed next were all sequenced from one sample in a study of cytotoxic CD8 clonotypes in ibrutinib-treated CLL. The table came from immunoSEQ multiplex PCR; TCRdb's copy has only in-frame clones and leaves some out. The repertoire holds around 140,000 clones, 75% to 80% seen once, with 5% to 5.5% in the top ten. The sequenced sample was PBMCs, obtained after 24 months of ibrutinib treatment. These receptors were obtained from a human donor with chronic lymphocytic leukemia.

The rearrangement links TRBV4-1 to TRBJ2-7, with TRBD2 as a possible D gene (5 bases). Looked up from germline, CDR1 is MGHRA and CDR2 is YSYEKL. The CDR3 consists of 14 residues. Trimming took off 7 bases at V and 5 bases at J, with 18 bases between the two ends. CDR3 DNA sequence: TGCGCCAGCACGAACACCGGGAACGAGGACGAGCAGTACTTC. Translated, it gives CASTNTGNEDEQYF.

The table lists this clone with a few counts. The V gene is TRBV9, the J gene TRBJ1-2, with 10 bases aligning to TRBD1. The CDR3 loop spans 14 amino acids. Germline V gene sequence: CDR1 SGDLS, CDR2 YYNGEE. After removal of 7 bases from V and 2 bases from J, the junction contained 5 bases not matched to a gene. The CDR3 bases are TGTGCCAGCCAGAGGGACAGGGGAAACTATGGCTACACCTTC. It codes for CASQRDRGNYGYTF.

The rearrangement links TRBV7-2 to TRBJ2-5; TRBD1 is a possible D gene (5 bases). V gave up 3 bases and J gave up 2 bases, with 10 bases separating them. The CDR3 length is 14 residues. Germline values: CDR1 SGHTA, CDR2 FQGNSA. In DNA form, the CDR3 reads TGTGCCAGCAGCTTCCCCGACAGACAAGAGACCCAGTACTTC. This sequence encodes CASSFPDRQETQYF.

This chain joins TRBV7-8 and TRBJ1-5; a weak D match, TRBD1 (5 bases). V lost 5 bases to trimming and J lost 6 bases, with 17 bases between them. The germline V gene encodes CDR1 SGHVS and CDR2 FQNEAQ. The CDR3 has 15 residues. CDR3 bases: TGTGCCAGCAGCCTTGGGACGTATTCCGGTCAGCCCCAGCATTTT. It translates to CASSLGTYSGQPQHF.

The chain carries TRBV6-6 and TRBJ2-7; TRBD2 matches 10 bases. This CDR3 has 13 residues. Germline V lookup: CDR1 MNHNY, CDR2 SVGAGI (reference sequence). Trimming took 4 bases from V and 5 from J; bases not matched to a gene: 2. The CDR3: CASSLAGGHEQYF. For the CDR3, the DNA is TGTGCCAGCAGTTTAGCGGGGGGCCACGAGCAGTACTTC.

This clone came up once. The chain employs TRBV28 and TRBJ1-1; D unclear. The CDR3 covers 15 residues. Trimming stripped 2 bases from V and 1 base from J, with 11 bases between. The V gene's germline CDR1 is MDHEN and CDR2 SYDVKM. CDR3 sequence reads: CASSLPEGGNTEAFF. CDR3 DNA sequence: TGTGCCAGCAGTTTACCCGAGGGAGGGAACACTGAAGCTTTCTTT.

The genes are TRBV5-1 and TRBJ2-3; D is unclear. This CDR3 is 12 amino acids long. V shed 4 bases and J shed 2 bases, with 5 bases lying between them. CDR1 is SGHRS and CDR2 is YFSETQ in the germline V gene. The CDR3, as DNA: TGCGCCAGCAGCCCGGACACAGATACGCAGTATTTT. Protein sequence: CASSPDTDTQYF.

The chain combines TRBV6-5 with TRBJ2-4; TRBD1 might be the D (6 bases). The CDR3 length is 14 residues. Germline CDR1 and CDR2: MNHEY and SVGAGI. V dropped 4 bases and J dropped 9 bases, with 16 bases sitting between them. The CDR3 here is CASSSGTKSGIQYF. The DNA of the CDR3 is TGTGCCAGCAGTTCCGGGACAAAGAGCGGCATTCAGTACTTC.

The chain links TRBV18 to TRBJ2-2, with D hard to call. V lost 3 bases, J lost 2 bases, and 16 bases lay in between. This CDR3 comprises 17 residues. Germline CDR1 and CDR2: KGHSH and LQKENI. In DNA, the CDR3 is TGTGCCAGCTCACCCCGCGGTGGTGGCCGCAACACCGGGGAGCTGTTTTTT. Its translation is CASSPRGGGRNTGELFF.

The rearrangement uses TRBV20-1 and TRBJ2-5; 7 bases fit TRBD2. V shed 7 bases, J shed 5 bases, and the junction held 4 bases outside the gene matches. The germline gives CDR1 DFQATT, CDR2 SNEGSKA (reference sequence). CDR3 length equals 11 residues. DNA for the CDR3: TGCAGTGGCGGGAGAAGGGAGACCCAGTACTTC. It translates to CSGGRRETQYF.